This TCR beta chain was retrieved from a study of PD-L1 blockade in urothelial cancer. Study at large: Individuals in the cohort had been given 0 to 3 earlier chemotherapy regimens. The analyses of blood took place 3 weeks (second dose) and 6 weeks after treatment start.

Measured with immunoSEQ multiplex PCR; TCRdb has only the in-frame clones, and not every one. Counted here are some 110,000 clones, around 89% occurring once; the ten biggest clones make up under 2%. This CDR3 has 13 amino acids. Per germline, CDR1 SGHRS and CDR2 YFSETQ. The J segment lost 7 bases and the V segment lost 4 bases, leaving 7 bases of the junction unmatched. Sample time point: peripheral blood 6 weeks after treatment start. The specimen comprised PBMCs, sampled around atezolizumab (anti-PD-L1) treatment. This chain connects TRBV5-1 to TRBJ2-7, with 8 nucleotides matching TRBD1. The TCR originated in a man aged 55 to 70 with urothelial cancer. Written as DNA, the CDR3 is TGCGCCAGCAGCCCGGACAGGGTAACTGAGCAGTACTTC. This encodes CASSPDRVTEQYF.